This T cell receptor beta chain is drawn from a study of early T cells in non-severe SARS-CoV-2 infection. Across the whole study: Chains were unpaired, as sequencing was done on bulk RNA from unsorted whole blood.

The TCR library protocol attached unique molecular identifiers to the individual cDNA molecules. TCRdb re-derived calls from the 5' RACE reads in MiXCR, one entry per CDR3 protein. Of 65,000 to 95,000 distinct CDR3 sequences in the sample, 9% to 10% were seen once. The CDR3 runs 13 residues. Germline V CDR1 and CDR2: LNHDA, SQIVND (reference sequence). V shed 9 bases, J shed 9 bases, and the junction held 6 bases outside the gene matches. This clonotype was seen ten or more times. Its antigen is as yet unknown. Findings of the study overall: Comparison of clonotypes with VDJdb favored anti-spike CD8 responses while missing private and CD4 specificities.

The clonotype comes from an adult who was a healthcare worker with PCR-confirmed SARS-CoV-2 infection or an uninfected control (not recorded which). V gene TRBV19 combines with J gene TRBJ1-6, with 9 bases lining up with TRBD1. The sample was whole blood. The CDR3 DNA follows: TGTGCCAGCCAACAGGGGGCCTTTTCACCCCTCCACTTT. Translating it yields CASQQGAFSPLHF. Complete variable domain (other parts from reference TRBV19 and TRBJ1-6): DGGITQSPKYLFRKEGQNVTLSCEQNLNHDAMYWYRQDPGQGLRLIYYSQIVNDFQKGDIAEGYSVSREKKESFPLTVTSAQKNPTAFYLCASQQGAFSPLHFGNGTRLTVT.